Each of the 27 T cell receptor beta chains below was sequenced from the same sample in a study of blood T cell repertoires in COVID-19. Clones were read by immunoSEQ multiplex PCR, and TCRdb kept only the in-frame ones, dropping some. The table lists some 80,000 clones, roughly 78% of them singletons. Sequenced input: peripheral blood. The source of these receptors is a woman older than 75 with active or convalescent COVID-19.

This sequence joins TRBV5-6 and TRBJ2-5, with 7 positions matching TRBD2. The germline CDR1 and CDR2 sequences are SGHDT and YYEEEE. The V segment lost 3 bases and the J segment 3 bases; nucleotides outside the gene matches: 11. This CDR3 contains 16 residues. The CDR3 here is CASSSWGGSAEETQYF. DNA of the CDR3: TGTGCCAGCAGCTCGTGGGGGGGATCGGCCGAAGAGACCCAGTACTTC.

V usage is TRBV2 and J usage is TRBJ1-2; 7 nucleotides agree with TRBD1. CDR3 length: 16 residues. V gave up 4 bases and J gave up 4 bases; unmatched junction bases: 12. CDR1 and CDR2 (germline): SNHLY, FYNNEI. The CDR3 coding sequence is TGTGCCAGCAGTGGGCATCAGAGGGGGCTTAGCTATGGCTACACCTTC. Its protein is CASSGHQRGLSYGYTF.

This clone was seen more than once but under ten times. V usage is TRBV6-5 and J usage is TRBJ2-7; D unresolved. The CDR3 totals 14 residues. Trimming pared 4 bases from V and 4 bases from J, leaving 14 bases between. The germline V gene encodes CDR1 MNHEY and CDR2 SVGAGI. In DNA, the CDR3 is TGTGCCAGCAGTTCATACAATATTCGTTACGAGCAGTACTTC. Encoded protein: CASSSYNIRYEQYF.

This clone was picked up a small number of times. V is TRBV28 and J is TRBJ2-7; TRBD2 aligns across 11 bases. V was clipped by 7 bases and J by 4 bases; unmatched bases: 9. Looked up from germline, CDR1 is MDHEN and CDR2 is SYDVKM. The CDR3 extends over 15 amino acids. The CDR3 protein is CASKDTGTSGYEQYF. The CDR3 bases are TGTGCCAGCAAAGATACCGGGACTAGCGGTTACGAGCAGTACTTC.

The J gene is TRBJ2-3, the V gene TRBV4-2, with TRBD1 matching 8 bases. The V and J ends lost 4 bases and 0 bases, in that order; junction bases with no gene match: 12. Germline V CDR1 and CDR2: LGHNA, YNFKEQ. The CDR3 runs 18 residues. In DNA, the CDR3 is TGTGCCAGCAGCCCCCGGGGACAGGTCTTTTCAAGCACAGATACGCAGTATTTT. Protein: CASSPRGQVFSSTDTQYF.

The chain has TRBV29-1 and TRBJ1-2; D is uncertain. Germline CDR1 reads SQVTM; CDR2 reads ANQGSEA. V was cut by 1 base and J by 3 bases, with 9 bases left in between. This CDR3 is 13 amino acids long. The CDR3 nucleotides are TGCAGCGTTGAAGGGTGGTCAGACTATGGCTACACCTTC. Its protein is CSVEGWSDYGYTF. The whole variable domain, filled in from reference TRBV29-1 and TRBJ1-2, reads SAVISQKPSRDICQRGTSLTIQCQVDSQVTMMFWYRQQPGQSLTLIATANQGSEATYESGFVIDKFPISRPNLTFSTLTVSNMSPEDSSIYLCSVEGWSDYGYTFGSGTRLTVV.

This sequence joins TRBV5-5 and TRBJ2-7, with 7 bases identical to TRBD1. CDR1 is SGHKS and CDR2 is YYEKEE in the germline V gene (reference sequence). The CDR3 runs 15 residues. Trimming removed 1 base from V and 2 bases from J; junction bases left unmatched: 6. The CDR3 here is CASSLRVTGTYEQYF. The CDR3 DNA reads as TGTGCCAGCAGCTTGCGGGTGACAGGGACCTACGAGCAGTACTTC. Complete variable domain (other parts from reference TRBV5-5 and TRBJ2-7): DAGVTQSPTHLIKTRGQQVTLRCSPISGHKSVSWYQQVLGQGPQFIFQYYEKEERGRGNFPDRFSARQFPNYSSELNVNALLLGDSALYLCASSLRVTGTYEQYFGPGTRLTVT.

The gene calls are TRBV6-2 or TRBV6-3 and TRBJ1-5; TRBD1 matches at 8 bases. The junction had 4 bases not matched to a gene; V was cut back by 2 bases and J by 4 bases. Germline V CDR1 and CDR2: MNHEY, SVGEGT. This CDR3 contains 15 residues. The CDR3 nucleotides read TGTGCCAGCAGTTACGCTGGACAGGGTAATCAGCCCCAGCATTTT. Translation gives CASSYAGQGNQPQHF.

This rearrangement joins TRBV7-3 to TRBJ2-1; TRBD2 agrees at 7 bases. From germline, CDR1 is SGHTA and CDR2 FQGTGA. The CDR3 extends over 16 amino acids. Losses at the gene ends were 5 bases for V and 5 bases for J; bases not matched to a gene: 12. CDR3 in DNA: TGTGCCAGCAGCAAAGTCGGCCCGGGAGGAAACAATGAGCAGTTCTTC. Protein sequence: CASSKVGPGGNNEQFF.

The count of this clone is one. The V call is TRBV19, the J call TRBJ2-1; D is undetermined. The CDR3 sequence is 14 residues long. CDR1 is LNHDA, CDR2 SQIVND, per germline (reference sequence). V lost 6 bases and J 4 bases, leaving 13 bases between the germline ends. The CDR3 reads CASSLYGPYNEQFF. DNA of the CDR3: TGTGCCAGTAGCCTCTATGGGCCTTACAATGAGCAGTTCTTC. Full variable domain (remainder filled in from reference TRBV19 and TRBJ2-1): DGGITQSPKYLFRKEGQNVTLSCEQNLNHDAMYWYRQDPGQGLRLIYYSQIVNDFQKGDIAEGYSVSREKKESFPLTVTSAQKNPTAFYLCASSLYGPYNEQFFGPGTRLTVL.

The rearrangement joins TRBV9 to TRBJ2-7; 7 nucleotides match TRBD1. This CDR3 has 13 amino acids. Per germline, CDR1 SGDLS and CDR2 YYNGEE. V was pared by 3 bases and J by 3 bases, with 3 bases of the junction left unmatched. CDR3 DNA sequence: TGTGCCAGCAGCGCGGGACAGTTCTACGAGCAGTACTTC. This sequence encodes CASSAGQFYEQYF. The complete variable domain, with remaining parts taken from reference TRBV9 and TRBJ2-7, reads DSGVTQTPKHLITATGQRVTLRCSPRSGDLSVYWYQQSLDQGLQFLIQYYNGEERAKGNILERFSAQQFPDLHSELNLSSLELGDSALYFCASSAGQFYEQYFGPGTRLTVT.

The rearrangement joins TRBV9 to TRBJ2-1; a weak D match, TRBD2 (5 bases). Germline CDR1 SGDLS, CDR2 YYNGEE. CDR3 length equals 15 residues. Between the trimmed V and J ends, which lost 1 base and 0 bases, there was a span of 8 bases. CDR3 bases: TGTGCCAGCAGCGTAATTGGGAGCTCCTACAATGAGCAGTTCTTC. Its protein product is CASSVIGSSYNEQFF.

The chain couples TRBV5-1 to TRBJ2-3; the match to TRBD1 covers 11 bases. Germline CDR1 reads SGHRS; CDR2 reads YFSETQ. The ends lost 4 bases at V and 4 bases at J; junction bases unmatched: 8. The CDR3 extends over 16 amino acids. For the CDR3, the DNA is TGCGCCAGCAGCGACCTTTGGACAGGGGGCGCAGATACGCAGTATTTT. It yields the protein CASSDLWTGGADTQYF. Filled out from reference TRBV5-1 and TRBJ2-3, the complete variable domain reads KAGVTQTPRYLIKTRGQQVTLSCSPISGHRSVSWYQQTPGQGLQFLFEYFSETQRNKGNFPGRFSGRQFSNSRSEMNVSTLELGDSALYLCASSDLWTGGADTQYFGPGTRLTVL.

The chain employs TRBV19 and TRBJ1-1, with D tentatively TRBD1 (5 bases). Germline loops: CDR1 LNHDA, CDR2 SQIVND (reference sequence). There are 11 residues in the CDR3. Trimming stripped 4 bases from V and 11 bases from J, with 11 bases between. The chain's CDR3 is CASSKTVEAFF. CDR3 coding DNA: TGTGCCAGTAGTAAGACAGTTGAGGCTTTCTTT.

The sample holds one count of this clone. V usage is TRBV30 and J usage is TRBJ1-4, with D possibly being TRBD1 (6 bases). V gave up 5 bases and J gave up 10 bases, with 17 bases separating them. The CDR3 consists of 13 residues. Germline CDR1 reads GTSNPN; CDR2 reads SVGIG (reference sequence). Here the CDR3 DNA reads TGTGCCTGGGGGCAGGGCCTACAGGGAAAACTGTTTTTT. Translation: CAWGQGLQGKLFF. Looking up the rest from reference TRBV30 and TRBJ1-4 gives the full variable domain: SQTIHQWPATLVQPVGSPLSLECTVEGTSNPNLYWYRQAAGRGLQLLFYSVGIGQISSEVPQNLSASRPQDRQFILSSKKLLLSDSGFYLCAWGQGLQGKLFFGSGTQLSVL.

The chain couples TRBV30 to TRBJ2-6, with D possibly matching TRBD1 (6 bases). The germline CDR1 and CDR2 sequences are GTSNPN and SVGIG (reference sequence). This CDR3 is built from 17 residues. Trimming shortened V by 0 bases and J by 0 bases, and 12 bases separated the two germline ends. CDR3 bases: TGTGCCTGGAGTGTGTACAGGGCGGCCTCTGGGGCCAACGTCCTGACTTTC. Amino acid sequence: CAWSVYRAASGANVLTF.

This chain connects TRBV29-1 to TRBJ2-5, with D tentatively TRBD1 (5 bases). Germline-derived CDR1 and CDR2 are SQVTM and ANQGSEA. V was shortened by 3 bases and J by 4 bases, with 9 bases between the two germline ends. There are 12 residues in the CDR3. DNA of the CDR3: TGCAGCGTTGAGTACACAGGAGAGACCCAGTACTTC. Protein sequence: CSVEYTGETQYF.

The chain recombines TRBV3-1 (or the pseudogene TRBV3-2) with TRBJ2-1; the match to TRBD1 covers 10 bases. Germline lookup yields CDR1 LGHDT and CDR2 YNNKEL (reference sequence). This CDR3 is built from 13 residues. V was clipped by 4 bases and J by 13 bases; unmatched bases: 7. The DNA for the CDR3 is TGTGCCAGCAGCCTTTGGGACAGGGGCCCCCAGTTCTTC. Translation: CASSLWDRGPQFF.

In DNA, the CDR3 is TGTGCCAGCAGTGATCGGCAGGGGAATGAAAAACTGTTTTTT. It codes for CASSDRQGNEKLFF. The chain recombines TRBV25-1 with TRBJ1-4; D may be TRBD1 (6 bases). CDR1 is MGHDK and CDR2 is SYGVNS in the germline V gene. The CDR3 loop spans 14 amino acids. Between the trimmed V and J ends, which lost 3 bases and 5 bases, there was a span of 10 bases.

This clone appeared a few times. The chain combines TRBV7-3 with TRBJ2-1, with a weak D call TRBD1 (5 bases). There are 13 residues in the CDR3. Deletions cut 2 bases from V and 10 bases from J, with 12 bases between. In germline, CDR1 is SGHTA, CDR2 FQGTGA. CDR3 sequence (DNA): TGTGCCAGCAGCTTACAAGGGGCCTACGAGCAGTTCTTC. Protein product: CASSLQGAYEQFF.

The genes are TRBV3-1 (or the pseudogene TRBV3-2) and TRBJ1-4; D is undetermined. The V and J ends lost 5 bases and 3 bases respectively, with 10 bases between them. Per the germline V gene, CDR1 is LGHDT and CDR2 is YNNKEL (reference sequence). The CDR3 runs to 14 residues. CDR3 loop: CASSRSRANEKLFF. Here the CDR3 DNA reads TGTGCCAGCAGCAGATCGAGGGCTAATGAAAAACTGTTTTTT.

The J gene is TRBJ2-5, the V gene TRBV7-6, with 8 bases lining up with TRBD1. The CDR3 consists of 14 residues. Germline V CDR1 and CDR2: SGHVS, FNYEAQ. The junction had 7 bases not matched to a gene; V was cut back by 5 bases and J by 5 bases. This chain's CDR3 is CASSRTGLGETQYF. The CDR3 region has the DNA TGTGCCAGCAGCCGGACAGGGTTGGGGGAGACCCAGTACTTC. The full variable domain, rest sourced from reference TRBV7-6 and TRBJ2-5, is GAGVSQSPRYKVTKRGQDVALRCDPISGHVSLYWYRQALGQGPEFLTYFNYEAQQDKSGLPNDRFSAERPEGSISTLTIQRTEQRDSAMYRCASSRTGLGETQYFGPGTRLLVL.

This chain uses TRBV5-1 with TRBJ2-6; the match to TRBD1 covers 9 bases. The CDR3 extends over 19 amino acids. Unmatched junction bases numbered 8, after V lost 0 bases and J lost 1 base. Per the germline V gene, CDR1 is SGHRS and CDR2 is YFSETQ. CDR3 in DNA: TGCGCCAGCAGCTTGGACGGTCGGACAGGGGCTTCTGGGGCCAACGTCCTGACTTTC. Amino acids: CASSLDGRTGASGANVLTF. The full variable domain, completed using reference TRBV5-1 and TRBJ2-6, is KAGVTQTPRYLIKTRGQQVTLSCSPISGHRSVSWYQQTPGQGLQFLFEYFSETQRNKGNFPGRFSGRQFSNSRSEMNVSTLELGDSALYLCASSLDGRTGASGANVLTFGAGSRLTVL.

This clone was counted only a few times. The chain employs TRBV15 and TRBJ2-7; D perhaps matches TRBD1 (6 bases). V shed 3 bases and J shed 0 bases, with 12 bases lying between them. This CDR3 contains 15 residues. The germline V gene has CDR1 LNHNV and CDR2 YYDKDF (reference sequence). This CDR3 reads CATSSAGASSYEQYF. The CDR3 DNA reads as TGTGCCACCAGCAGCGCAGGGGCAAGCTCCTACGAGCAGTACTTC.

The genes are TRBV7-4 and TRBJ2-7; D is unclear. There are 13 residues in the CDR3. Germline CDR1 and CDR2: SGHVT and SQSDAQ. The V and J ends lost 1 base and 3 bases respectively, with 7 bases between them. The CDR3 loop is CASSLGIHYEQYF. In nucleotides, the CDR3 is TGTGCCAGCAGCTTAGGAATACACTACGAGCAGTACTTC.

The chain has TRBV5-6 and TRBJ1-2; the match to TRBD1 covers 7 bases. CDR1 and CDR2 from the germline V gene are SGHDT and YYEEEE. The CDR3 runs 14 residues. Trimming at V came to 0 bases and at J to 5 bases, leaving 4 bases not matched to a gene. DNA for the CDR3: TGTGCCAGCAGCTTGGGGGACAGACGATATGGCTACACCTTC. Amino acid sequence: CASSLGDRRYGYTF. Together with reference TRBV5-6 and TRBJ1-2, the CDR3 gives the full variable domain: DAGVTQSPTHLIKTRGQQVTLRCSPKSGHDTVSWYQQALGQGPQFIFQYYEEEERQRGNFPDRFSGHQFPNYSSELNVNALLLGDSALYLCASSLGDRRYGYTFGSGTRLTVV.

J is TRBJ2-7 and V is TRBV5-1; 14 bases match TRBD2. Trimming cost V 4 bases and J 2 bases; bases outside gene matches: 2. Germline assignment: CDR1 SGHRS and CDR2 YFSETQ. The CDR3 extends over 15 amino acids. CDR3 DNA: TGCGCCAGCAGCCTGGGACTAGCGGGGGCCTACGAGCAGTACTTC. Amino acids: CASSLGLAGAYEQYF.